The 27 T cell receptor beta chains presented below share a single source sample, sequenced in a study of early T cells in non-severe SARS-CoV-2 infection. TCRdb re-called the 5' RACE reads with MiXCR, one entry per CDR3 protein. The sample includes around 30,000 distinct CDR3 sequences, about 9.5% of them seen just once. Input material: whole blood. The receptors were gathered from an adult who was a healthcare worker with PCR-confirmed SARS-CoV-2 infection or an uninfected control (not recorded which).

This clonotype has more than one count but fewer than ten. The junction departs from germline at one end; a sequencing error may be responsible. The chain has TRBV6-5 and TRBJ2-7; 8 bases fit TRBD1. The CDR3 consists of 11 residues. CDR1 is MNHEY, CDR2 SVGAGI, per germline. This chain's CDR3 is CASSSGQVTDF. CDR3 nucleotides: TGTGCCAGCAGCTCGGGACAGGTGACGGACTTC.

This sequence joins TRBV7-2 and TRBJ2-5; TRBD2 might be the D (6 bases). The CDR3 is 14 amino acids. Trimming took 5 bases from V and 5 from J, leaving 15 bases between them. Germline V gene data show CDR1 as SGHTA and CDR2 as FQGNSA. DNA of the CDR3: TGTGCCAGCAGCCTGACCGGGGGTAGGGAGACCCAGTACTTC. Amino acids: CASSLTGGRETQYF.

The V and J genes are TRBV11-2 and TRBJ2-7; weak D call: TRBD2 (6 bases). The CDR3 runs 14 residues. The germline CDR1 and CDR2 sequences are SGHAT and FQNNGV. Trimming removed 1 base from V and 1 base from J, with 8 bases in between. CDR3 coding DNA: TGTGCCAGCAGCTTAGGGGGGACTTCCTACGAGCAGTACTTC. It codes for CASSLGGTSYEQYF.

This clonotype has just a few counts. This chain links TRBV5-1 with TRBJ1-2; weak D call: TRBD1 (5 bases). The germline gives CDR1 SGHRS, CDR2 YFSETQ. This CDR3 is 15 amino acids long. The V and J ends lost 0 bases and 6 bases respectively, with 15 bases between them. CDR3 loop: CASSLDYGTEDGYTF. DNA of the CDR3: TGCGCCAGCAGCTTGGATTACGGGACGGAGGATGGCTACACCTTC.

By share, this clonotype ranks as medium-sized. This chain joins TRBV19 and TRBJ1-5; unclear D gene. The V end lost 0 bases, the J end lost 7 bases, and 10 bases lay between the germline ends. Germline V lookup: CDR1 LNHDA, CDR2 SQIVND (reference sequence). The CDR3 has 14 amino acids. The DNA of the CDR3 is TGTGCCAGTAGTATAGATTATAGTGGGCAGCCCCAGCATTTT. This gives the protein CASSIDYSGQPQHF.

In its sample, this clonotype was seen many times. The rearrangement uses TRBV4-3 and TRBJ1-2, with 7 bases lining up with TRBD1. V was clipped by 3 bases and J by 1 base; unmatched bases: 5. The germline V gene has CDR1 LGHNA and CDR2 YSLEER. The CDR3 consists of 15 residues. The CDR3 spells CASSHPRGGNYGYTF. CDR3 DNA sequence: TGCGCCAGCAGCCACCCCAGGGGGGGTAACTATGGCTACACCTTC.

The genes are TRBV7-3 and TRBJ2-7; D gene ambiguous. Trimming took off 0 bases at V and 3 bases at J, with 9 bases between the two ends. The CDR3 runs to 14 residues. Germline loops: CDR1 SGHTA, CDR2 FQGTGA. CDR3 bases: TGTGCCAGCAGCTTAACCGGACGGAACTACGAGCAGTACTTC. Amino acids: CASSLTGRNYEQYF.

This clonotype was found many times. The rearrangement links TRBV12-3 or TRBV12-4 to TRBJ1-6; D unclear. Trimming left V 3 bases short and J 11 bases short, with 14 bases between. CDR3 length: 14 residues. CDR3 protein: CASSFYGGRTPLHF. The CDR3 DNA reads TGTGCCAGCAGTTTCTACGGTGGTAGAACACCCCTCCACTTT.

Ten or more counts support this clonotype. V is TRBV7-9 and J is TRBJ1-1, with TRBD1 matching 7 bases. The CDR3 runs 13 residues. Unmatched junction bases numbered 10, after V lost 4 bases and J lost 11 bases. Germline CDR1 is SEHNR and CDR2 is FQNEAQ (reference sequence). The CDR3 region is CASSYDRVDWAFF. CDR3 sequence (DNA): TGTGCCAGCAGCTATGACAGGGTCGACTGGGCTTTCTTT.

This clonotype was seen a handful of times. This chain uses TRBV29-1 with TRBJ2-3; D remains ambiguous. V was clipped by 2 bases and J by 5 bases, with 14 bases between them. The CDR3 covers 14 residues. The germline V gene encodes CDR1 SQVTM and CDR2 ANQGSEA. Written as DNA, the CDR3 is TGCAGCGTTGAACCGGACCCCCGGGTAGATACGCAGTATTTT. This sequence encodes CSVEPDPRVDTQYF.

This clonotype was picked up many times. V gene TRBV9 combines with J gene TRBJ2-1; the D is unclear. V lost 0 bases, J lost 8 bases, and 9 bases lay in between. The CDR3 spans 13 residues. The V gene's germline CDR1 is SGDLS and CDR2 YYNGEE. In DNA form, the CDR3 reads TGTGCCAGCAGCGTAGGCGGCGGTGATGAGCAGTTCTTC. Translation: CASSVGGGDEQFF.

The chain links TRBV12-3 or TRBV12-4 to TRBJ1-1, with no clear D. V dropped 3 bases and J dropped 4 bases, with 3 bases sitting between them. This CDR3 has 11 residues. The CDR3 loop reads CASSLSTEAFF. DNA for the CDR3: TGTGCCAGCAGTTTGAGCACTGAAGCTTTCTTT.

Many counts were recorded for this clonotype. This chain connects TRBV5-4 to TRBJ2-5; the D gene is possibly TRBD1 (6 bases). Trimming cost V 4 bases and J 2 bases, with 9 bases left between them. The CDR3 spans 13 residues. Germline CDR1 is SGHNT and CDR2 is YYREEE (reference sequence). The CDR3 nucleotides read TGTGCCAGCAGCAAGGACAGACAAGAGACCCAGTACTTC. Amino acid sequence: CASSKDRQETQYF.

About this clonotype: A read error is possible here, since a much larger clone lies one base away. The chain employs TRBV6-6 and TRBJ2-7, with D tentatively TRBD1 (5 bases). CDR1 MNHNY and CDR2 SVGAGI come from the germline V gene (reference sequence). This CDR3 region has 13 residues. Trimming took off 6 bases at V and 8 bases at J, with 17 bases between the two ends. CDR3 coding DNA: TGTGCCAGCAGCTCGGTGACAGCCAGGAAGCAGTACTTC. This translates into CASSSVTARKQYF.

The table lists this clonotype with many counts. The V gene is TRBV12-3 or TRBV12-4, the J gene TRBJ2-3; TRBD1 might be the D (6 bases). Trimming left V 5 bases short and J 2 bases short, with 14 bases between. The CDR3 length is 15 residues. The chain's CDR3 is CASSRDTFHTDTQYF. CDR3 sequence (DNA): TGTGCCAGCAGTCGGGACACCTTTCACACAGATACGCAGTATTTT.

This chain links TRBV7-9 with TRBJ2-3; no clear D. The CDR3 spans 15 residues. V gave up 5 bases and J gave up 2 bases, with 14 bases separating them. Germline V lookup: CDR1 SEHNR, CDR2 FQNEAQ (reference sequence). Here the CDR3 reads CASSRVRLLTDTQYF. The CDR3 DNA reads TGTGCCAGCAGCCGGGTTCGGCTACTCACAGATACGCAGTATTTT.

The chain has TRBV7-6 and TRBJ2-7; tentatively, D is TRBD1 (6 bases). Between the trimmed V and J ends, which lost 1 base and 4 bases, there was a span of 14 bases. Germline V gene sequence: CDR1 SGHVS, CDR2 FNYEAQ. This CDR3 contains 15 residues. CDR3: CASSLVYEGGYEQYF. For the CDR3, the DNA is TGTGCCAGCAGCTTAGTTTATGAAGGGGGTTACGAGCAGTACTTC.

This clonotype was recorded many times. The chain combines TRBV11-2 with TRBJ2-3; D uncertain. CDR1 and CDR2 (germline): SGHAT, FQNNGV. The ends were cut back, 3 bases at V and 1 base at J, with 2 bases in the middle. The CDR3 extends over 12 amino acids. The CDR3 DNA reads TGTGCCAGCAGCTTCGGCACAGATACGCAGTATTTT. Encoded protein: CASSFGTDTQYF.

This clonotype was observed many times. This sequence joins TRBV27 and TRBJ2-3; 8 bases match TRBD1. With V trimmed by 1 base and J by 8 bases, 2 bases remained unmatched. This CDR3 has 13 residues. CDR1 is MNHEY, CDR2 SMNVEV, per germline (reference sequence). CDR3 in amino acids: CASSLLQGGTQYF. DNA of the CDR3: TGTGCCAGCAGTTTATTACAGGGGGGTACGCAGTATTTT.

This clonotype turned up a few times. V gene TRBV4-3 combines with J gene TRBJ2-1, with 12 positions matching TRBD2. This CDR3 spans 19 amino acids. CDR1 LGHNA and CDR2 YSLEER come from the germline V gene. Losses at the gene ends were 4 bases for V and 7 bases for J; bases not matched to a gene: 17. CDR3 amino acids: CASSPGPSGGESKRNEQFF. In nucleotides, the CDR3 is TGCGCCAGCAGCCCAGGTCCTAGCGGGGGGGAATCTAAGAGGAATGAGCAGTTCTTC.

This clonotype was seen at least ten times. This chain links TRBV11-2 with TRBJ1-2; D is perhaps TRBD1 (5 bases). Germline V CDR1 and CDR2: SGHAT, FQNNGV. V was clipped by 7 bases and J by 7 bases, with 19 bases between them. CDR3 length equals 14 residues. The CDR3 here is CASTLDMGQRGYTF. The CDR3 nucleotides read TGTGCCAGCACCCTAGACATGGGGCAACGTGGCTACACCTTC.

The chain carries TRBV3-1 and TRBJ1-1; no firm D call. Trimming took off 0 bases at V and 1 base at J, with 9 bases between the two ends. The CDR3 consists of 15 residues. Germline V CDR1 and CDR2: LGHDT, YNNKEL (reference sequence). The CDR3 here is CASSQDSLPNTEAFF. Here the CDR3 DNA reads TGTGCCAGCAGCCAAGATTCACTCCCGAACACTGAAGCTTTCTTT.

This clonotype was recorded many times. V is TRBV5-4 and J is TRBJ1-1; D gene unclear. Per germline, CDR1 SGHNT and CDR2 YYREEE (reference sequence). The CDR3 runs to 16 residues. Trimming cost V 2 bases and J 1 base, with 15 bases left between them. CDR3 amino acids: CASSFKLSSANTEAFF. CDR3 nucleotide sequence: TGTGCCAGCAGCTTCAAGTTATCGTCTGCGAACACTGAAGCTTTCTTT.

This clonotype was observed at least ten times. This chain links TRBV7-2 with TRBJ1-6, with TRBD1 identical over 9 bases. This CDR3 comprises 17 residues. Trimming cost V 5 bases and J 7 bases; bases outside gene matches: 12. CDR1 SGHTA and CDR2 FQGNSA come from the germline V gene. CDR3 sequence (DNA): TGTGCCAGCAGCATAGACGGACAGGGGCTTTGGAATTCACCCCTCCACTTT. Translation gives CASSIDGQGLWNSPLHF.

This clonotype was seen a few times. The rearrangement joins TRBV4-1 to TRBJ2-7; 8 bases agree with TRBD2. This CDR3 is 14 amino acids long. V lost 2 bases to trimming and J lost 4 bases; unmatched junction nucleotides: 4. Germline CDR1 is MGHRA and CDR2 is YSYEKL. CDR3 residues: CASSQLTGGYEQYF. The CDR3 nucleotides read TGCGCCAGCAGCCAATTAACGGGGGGGTACGAGCAGTACTTC.

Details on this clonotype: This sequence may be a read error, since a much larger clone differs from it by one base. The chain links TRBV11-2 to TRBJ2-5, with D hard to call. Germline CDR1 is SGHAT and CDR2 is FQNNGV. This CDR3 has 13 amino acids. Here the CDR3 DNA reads TGTGCCAGCAGCGCTGGAGAAAAAGAGATCCAGTACTTC. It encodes CASSAGEKEIQYF.

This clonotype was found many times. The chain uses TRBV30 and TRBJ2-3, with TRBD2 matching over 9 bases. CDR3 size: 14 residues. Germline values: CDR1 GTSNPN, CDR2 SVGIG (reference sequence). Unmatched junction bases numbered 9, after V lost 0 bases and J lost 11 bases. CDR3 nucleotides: TGTGCCTGGAGTGTAGGCGGGGGGGCCGAGAAGCAGTATTTT. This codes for CAWSVGGGAEKQYF.